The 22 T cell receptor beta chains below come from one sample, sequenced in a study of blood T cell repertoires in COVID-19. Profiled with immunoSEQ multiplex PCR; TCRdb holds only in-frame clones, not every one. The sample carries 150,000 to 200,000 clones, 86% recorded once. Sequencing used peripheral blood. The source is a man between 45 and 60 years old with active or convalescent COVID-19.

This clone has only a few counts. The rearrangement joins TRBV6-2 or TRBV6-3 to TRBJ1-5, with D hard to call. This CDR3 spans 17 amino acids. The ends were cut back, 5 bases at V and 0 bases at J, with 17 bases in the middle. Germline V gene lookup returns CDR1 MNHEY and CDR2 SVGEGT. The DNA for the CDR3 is TGTGCCAGCAGTACCTCGAGGTGGATCTATAGCAATCAGCCCCAGCATTTT. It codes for CASSTSRWIYSNQPQHF.

CDR3 sequence: CASSGGGKKTQYF. CDR3 coding DNA: TGTGCCAGCAGTGGAGGGGGCAAGAAGACCCAGTACTTC. This chain joins TRBV2 and TRBJ2-5; TRBD1 aligns across 7 bases. The germline V gene encodes CDR1 SNHLY and CDR2 FYNNEI. With 4 bases clipped from V and 6 bases from J, the junction kept 5 bases outside the gene matches. The CDR3 is 13 amino acids.

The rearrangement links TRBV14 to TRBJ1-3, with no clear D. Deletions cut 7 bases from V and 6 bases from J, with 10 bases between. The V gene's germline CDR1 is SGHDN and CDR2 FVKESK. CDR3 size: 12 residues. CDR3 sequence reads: CASKSQSNTIYF. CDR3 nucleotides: TGTGCCAGCAAATCACAGTCAAACACCATATATTTT.

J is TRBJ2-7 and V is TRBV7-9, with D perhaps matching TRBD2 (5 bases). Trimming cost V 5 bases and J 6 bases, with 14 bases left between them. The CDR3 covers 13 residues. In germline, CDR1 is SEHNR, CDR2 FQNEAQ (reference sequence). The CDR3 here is CASSAEGGFEQYF. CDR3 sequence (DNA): TGTGCCAGCAGCGCAGAGGGTGGTTTCGAGCAGTACTTC.

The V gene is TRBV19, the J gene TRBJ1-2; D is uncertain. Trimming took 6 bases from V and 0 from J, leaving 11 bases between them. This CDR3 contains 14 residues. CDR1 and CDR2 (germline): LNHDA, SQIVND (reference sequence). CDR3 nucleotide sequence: TGTGCCAGTAGACGGGAAGGGACTAACTATGGCTACACCTTC. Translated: CASRREGTNYGYTF. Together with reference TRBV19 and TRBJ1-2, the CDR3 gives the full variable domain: DGGITQSPKYLFRKEGQNVTLSCEQNLNHDAMYWYRQDPGQGLRLIYYSQIVNDFQKGDIAEGYSVSREKKESFPLTVTSAQKNPTAFYLCASRREGTNYGYTFGSGTRLTVV.

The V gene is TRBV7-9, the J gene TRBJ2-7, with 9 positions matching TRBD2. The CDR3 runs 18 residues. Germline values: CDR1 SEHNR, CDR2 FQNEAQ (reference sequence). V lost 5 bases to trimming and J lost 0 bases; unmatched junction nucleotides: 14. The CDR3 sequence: CASSPAPKLAGVSYEQYF. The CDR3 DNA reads TGTGCCAGCAGCCCCGCGCCGAAGTTAGCGGGAGTCTCCTACGAGCAGTACTTC.

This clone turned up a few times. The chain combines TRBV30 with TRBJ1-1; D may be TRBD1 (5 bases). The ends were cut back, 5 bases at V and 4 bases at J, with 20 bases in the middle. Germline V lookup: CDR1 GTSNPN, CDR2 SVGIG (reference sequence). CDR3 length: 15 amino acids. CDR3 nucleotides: TGTGCCTGGGGGACCCTGGGGGGGAGAAGCACTGAAGCTTTCTTT. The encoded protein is CAWGTLGGRSTEAFF.

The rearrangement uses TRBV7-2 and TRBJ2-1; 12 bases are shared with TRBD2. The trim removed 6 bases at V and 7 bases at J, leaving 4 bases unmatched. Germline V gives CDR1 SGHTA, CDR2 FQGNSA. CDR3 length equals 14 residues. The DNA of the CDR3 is TGTGCCAGCAGGAAGGGACTAGCGGGTAATGAGCAGTTCTTC. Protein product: CASRKGLAGNEQFF.

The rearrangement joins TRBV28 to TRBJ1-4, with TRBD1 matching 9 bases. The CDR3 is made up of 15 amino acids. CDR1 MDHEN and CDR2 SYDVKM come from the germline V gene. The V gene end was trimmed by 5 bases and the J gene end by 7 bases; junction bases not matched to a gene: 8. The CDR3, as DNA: TGTGCCAGCAGTCCACCCGGGACAGGGCGTGAAAAACTGTTTTTT. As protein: CASSPPGTGREKLFF.

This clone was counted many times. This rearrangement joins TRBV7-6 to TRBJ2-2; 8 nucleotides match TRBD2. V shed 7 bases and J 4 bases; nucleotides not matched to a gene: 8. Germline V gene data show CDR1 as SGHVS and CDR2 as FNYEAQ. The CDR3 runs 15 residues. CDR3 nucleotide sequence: TGTGCCAGCACCATCGGGGGGGCGAGCACCGGGGAGCTGTTTTTT. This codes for CASTIGGASTGELFF.

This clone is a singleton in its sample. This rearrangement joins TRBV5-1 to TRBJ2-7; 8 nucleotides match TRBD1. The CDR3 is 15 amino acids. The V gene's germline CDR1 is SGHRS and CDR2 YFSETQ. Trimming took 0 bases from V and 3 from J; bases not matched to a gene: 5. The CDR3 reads CASSLAGQGFYEQYF. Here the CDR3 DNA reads TGCGCCAGCAGCTTGGCAGGACAGGGATTCTACGAGCAGTACTTC.

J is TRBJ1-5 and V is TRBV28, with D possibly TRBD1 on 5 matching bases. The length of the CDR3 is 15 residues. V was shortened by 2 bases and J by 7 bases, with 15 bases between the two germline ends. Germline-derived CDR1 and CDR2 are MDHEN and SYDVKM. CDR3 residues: CASSLIGDGGQPQHF. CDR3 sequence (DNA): TGTGCCAGCAGTTTAATTGGGGACGGGGGACAGCCCCAGCATTTT.

The DNA of the CDR3 is TGTGCCAGCAGTGGGGACATGACAGATACGCAGTATTTT. Its translation: CASSGDMTDTQYF. This chain joins TRBV2 and TRBJ2-3; maybe TRBD1 (6 bases). The V gene's germline CDR1 is SNHLY and CDR2 FYNNEI. V was clipped by 4 bases and J by 3 bases, with 8 bases between them. The CDR3 has 13 residues.

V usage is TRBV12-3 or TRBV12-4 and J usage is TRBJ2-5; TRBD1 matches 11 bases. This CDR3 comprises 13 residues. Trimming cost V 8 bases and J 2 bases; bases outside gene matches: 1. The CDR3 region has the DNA TGTGCCAGCGGGACAGGGGGGCAAGAGACCCAGTACTTC. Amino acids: CASGTGGQETQYF.

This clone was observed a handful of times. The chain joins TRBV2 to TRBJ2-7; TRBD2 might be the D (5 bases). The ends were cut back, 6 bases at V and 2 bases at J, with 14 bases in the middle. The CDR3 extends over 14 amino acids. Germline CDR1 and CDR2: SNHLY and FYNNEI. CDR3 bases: TGTGCCAGCAGAGGCCAACTAGGGACCTACGAGCAGTACTTC. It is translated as CASRGQLGTYEQYF.

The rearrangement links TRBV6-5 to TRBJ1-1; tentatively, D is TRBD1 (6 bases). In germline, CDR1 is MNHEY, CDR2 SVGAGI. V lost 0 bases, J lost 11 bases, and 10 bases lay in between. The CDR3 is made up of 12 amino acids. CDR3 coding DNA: TGTGCCAGCAGTTACTCGGGACACACGGCTTTCTTT. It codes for CASSYSGHTAFF.

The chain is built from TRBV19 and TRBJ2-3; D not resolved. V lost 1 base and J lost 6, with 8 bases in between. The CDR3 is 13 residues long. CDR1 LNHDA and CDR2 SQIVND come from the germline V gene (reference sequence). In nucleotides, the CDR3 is TGTGCCAGTAGTATAGGGCTTGTGGATACGCAGTATTTT. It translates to CASSIGLVDTQYF.

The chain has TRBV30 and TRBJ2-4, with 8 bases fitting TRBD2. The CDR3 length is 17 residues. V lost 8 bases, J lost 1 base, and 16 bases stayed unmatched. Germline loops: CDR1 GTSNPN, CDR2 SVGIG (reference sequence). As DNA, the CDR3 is TGTGCCCCCGGTCGGGGGGGCGAGTCTCGGGCCAAAAACATTCAGTACTTC. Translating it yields CAPGRGGESRAKNIQYF.

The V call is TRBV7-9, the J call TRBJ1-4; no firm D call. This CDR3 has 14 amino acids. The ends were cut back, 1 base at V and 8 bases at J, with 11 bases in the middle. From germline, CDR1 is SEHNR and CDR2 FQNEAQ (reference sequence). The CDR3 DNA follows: TGTGCCAGCAGCTTAGATACGTTACAAGAAAAACTGTTTTTT. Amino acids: CASSLDTLQEKLFF.

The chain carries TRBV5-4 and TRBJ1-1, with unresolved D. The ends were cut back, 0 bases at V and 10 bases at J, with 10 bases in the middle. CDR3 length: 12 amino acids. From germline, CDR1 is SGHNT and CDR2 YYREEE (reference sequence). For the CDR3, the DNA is TGTGCCAGCAGCTTGGTCGGTGGAGGAGCTTTCTTT. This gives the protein CASSLVGGGAFF.

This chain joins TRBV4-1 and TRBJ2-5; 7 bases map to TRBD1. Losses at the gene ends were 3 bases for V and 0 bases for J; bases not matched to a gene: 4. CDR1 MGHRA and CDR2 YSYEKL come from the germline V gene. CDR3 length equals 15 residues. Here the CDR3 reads CASSHLGQNQETQYF. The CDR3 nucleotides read TGCGCCAGCAGCCACTTGGGACAGAACCAAGAGACCCAGTACTTC.

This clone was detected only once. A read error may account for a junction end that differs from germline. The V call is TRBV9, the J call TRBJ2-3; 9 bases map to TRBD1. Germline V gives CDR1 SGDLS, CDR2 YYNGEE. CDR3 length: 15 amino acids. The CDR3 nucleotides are TGTGCCAGCAGGGTAGGACAGGGGAGCACAGATACGCAGTATTTT. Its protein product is CASRVGQGSTDTQYF.